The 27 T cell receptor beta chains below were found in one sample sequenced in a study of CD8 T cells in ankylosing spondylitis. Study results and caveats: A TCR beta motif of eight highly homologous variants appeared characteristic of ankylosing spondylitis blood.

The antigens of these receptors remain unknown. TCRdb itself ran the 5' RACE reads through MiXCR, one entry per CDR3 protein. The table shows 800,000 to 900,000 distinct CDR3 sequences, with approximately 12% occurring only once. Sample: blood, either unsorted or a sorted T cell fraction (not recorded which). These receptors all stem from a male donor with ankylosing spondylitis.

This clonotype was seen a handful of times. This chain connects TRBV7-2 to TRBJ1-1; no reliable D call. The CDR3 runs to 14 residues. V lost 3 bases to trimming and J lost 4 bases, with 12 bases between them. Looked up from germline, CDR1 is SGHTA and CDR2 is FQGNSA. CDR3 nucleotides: TGTGCCAGCAGCTTCCGGGGTTCGGGCACTGAAGCTTTCTTT. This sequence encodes CASSFRGSGTEAFF.

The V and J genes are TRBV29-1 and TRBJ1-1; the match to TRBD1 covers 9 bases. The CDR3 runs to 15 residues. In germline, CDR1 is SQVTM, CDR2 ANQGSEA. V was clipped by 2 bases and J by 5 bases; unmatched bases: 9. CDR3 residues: CSVENRGQRGTEAFF. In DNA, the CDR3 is TGCAGCGTTGAAAACAGGGGGCAGAGGGGTACTGAAGCTTTCTTT.

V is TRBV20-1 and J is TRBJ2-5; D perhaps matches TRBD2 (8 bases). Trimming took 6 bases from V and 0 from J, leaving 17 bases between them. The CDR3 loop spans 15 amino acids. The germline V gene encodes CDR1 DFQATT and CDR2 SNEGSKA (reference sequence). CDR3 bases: TGCAGTGCCAGGGGGACTAGAGGATACCAAGAGACCCAGTACTTC. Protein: CSARGTRGYQETQYF.

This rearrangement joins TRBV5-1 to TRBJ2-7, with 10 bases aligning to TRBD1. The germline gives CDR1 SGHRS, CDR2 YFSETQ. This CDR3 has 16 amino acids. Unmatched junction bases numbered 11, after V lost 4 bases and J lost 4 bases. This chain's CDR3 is CASSTTGGPYFYEQYF. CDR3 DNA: TGCGCCAGCAGCACGACAGGGGGCCCTTACTTTTACGAGCAGTACTTC. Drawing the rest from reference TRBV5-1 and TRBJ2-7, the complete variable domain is KAGVTQTPRYLIKTRGQQVTLSCSPISGHRSVSWYQQTPGQGLQFLFEYFSETQRNKGNFPGRFSGRQFSNSRSEMNVSTLELGDSALYLCASSTTGGPYFYEQYFGPGTRLTVT.

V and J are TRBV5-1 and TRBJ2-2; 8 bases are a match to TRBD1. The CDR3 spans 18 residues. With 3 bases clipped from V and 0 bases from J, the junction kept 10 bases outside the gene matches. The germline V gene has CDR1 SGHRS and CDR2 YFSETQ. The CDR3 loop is CASSYSGTGHPNTGELFF. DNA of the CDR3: TGCGCCAGCAGCTACTCCGGGACAGGCCACCCGAACACCGGGGAGCTGTTTTTT.

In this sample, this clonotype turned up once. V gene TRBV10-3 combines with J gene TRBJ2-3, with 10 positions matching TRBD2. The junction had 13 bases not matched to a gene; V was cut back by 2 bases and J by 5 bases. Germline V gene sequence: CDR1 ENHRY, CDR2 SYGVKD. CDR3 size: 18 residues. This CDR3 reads CAISEGEASGGLEDTQYF. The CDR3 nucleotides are TGTGCCATCAGTGAGGGCGAGGCTAGCGGGGGCCTGGAAGATACGCAGTATTTT.

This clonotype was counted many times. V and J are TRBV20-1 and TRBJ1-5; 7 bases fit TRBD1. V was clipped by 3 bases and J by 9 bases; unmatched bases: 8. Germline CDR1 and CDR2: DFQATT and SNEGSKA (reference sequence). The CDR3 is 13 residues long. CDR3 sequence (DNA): TGCAGTGCTAGCAGGGGGTCGCCAGGGCCCCAGCATTTT. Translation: CSASRGSPGPQHF.

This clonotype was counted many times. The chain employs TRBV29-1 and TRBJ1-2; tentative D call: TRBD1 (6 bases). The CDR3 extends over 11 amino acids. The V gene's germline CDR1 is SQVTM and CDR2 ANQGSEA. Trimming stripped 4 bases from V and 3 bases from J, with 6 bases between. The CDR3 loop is CSVGTDYGYTF. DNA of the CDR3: TGCAGCGTTGGGACAGACTATGGCTACACCTTC.

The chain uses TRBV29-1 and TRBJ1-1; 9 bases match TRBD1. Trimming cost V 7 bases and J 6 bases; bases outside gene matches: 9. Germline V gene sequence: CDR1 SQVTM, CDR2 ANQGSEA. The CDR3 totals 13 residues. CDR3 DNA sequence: TGCAGCGCTTGGGACAGGGTAGGGGCTGAAGCTTTCTTT. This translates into CSAWDRVGAEAFF.

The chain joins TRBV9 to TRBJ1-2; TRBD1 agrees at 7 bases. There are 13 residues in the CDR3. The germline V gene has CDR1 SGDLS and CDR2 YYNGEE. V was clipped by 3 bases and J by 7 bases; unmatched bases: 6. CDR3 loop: CASSANRGGGYTF. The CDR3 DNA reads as TGTGCCAGCAGCGCGAACAGGGGTGGTGGCTACACCTTC.

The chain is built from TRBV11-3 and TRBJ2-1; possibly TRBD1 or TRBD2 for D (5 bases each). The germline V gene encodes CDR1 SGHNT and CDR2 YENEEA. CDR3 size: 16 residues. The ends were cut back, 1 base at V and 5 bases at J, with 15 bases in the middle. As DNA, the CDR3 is TGTGCCAGCAGCTTAGGAGCAGGGAGCTATGACAATGAGCAGTTCTTC. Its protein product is CASSLGAGSYDNEQFF.

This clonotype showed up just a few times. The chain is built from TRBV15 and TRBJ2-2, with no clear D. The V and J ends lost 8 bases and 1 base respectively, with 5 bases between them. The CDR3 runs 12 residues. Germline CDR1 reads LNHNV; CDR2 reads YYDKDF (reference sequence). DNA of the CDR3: TGTGCCACCGGCGTGAACACCGGGGAGCTGTTTTTT. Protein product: CATGVNTGELFF.

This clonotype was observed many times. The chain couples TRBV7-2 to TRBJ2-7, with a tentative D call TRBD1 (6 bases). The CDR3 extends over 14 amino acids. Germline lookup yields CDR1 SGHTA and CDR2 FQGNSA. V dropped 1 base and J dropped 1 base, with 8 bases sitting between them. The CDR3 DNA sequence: TGTGCCAGCAGCTTAGACAGGGCATCCTACGAGCAGTACTTC. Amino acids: CASSLDRASYEQYF.

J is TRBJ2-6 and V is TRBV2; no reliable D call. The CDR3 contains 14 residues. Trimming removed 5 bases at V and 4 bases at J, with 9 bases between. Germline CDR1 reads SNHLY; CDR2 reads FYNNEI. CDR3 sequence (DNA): TGTGCCAGCAGTCTATTGGGAGGGGCCAACGTCCTGACTTTC. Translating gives CASSLLGGANVLTF. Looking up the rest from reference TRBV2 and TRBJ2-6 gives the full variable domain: EPEVTQTPSHQVTQMGQEVILRCVPISNHLYFYWYRQILGQKVEFLVSFYNNEISEKSEIFDDQFSVERPDGSNFTLKIRSTKLEDSAMYFCASSLLGGANVLTFGAGSRLTVL.

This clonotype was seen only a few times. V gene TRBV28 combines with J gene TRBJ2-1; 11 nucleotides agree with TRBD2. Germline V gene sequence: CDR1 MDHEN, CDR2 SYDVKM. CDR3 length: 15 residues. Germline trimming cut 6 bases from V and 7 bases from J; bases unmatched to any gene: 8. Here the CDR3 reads CASSRRLAGPNEQFF. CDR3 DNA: TGTGCCAGCAGCCGCAGACTAGCGGGACCTAATGAGCAGTTCTTC.

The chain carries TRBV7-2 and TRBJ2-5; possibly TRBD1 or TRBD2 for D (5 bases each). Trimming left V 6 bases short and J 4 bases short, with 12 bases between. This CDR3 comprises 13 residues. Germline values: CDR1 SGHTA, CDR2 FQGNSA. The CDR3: CASSTMRGETQYF. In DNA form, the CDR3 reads TGTGCCAGCAGTACTATGAGGGGAGAGACCCAGTACTTC.

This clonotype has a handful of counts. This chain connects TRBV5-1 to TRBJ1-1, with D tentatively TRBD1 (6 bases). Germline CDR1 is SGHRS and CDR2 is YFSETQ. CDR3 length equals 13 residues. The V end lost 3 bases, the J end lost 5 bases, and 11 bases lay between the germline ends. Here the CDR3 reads CASSSADRTEAFF. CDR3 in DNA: TGCGCCAGCAGCTCCGCGGACAGAACTGAAGCTTTCTTT.

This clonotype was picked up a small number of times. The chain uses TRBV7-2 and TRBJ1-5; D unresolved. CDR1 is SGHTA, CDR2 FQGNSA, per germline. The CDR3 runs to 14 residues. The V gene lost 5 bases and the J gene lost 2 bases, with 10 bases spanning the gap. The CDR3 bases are TGTGCCAGCAGCCGTGGCATGCGCAATCAGCCCCAGCATTTT. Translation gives CASSRGMRNQPQHF.

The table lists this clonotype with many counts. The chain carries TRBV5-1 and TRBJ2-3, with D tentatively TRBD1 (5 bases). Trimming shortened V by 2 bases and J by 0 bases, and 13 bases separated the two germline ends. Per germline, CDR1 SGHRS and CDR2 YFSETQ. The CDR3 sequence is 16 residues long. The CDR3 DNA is TGCGCCAGCAGCTTCGTTTTGGGGCCGAGCACAGATACGCAGTATTTT. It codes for CASSFVLGPSTDTQYF.

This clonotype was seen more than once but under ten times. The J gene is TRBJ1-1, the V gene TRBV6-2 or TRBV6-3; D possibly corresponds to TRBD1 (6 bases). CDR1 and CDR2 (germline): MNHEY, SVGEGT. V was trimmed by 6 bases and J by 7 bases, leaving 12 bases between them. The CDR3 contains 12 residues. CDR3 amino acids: CASRDKGGEAFF. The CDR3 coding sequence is TGTGCCAGCAGGGACAAAGGGGGTGAAGCTTTCTTT.

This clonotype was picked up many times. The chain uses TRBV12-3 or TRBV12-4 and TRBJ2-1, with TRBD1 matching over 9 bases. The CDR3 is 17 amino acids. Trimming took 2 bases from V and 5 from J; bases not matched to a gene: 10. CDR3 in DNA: TGTGCCAGCAGTTTATCCGCCGGGACAGGGCTAAACAATGAGCAGTTCTTC. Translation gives CASSLSAGTGLNNEQFF.

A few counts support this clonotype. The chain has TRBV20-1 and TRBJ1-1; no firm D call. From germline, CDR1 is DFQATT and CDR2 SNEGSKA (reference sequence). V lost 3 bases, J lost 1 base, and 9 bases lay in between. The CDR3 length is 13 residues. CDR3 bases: TGCAGTGCTAGTTCGGCCACGAACACTGAAGCTTTCTTT. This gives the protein CSASSATNTEAFF.

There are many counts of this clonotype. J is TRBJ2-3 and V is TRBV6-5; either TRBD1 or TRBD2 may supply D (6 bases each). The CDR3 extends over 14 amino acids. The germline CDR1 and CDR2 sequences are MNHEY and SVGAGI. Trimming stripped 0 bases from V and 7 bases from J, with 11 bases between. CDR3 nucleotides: TGTGCCAGCAGTTACTCAGGGGGGCCTAATACGCAGTATTTT. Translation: CASSYSGGPNTQYF.

CDR3 nucleotides: TGTGCCAGCAGGCCGGCGGGAGTAAGCACAGATACGCAGTATTTT. The encoded protein is CASRPAGVSTDTQYF. J is TRBJ2-3 and V is TRBV7-2, with 7 positions matching TRBD2. CDR3 length: 15 amino acids. CDR1 and CDR2 from the germline V gene are SGHTA and FQGNSA. Trimming cost V 6 bases and J 0 bases; bases outside gene matches: 6.

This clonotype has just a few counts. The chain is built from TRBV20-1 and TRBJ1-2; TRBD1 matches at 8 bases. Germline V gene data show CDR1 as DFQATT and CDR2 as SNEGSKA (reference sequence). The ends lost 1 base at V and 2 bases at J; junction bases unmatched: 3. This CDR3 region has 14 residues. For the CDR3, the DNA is TGCAGTGCTAGAGGGGACAGGCTGAACTATGGCTACACCTTC. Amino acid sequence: CSARGDRLNYGYTF.

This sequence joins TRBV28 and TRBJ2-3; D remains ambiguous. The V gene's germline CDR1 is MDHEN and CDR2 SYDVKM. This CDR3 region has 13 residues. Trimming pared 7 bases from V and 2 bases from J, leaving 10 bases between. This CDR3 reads CASTQDPTDTQYF. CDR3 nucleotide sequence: TGTGCCAGCACCCAAGACCCCACAGATACGCAGTATTTT.

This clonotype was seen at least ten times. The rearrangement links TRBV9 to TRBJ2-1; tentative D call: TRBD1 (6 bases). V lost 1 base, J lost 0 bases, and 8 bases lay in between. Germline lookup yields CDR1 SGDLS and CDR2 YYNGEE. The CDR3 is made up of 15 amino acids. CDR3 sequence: CASSVTGNSYNEQFF. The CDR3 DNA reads TGTGCCAGCAGCGTAACAGGGAACTCCTACAATGAGCAGTTCTTC. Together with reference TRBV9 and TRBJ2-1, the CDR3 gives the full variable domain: DSGVTQTPKHLITATGQRVTLRCSPRSGDLSVYWYQQSLDQGLQFLIQYYNGEERAKGNILERFSAQQFPDLHSELNLSSLELGDSALYFCASSVTGNSYNEQFFGPGTRLTVL.